The rows below give T cell receptor beta chains drawn from one sample of a study of blood T cell repertoires in COVID-19. Profiling relied on immunoSEQ multiplex PCR, and the TCRdb table lists in-frame clones only, not all of them. The table lists approximately 63,000 clones, roughly nine tenths of them singletons. The sample taken for sequencing was peripheral blood. The receptors stem from a man older than 75 in a cohort sampled during active COVID-19. CDR3s include the opening cysteine and the closing phenylalanine or tryptophan. D genes are given only for firm matches. Rows may omit the clone size; those that give it use once, few, many or a size class.

V,size,D,length,J,DNA,CDR3
TRBV18,NA,TRBD1,12,TRBJ1-6,TGTGCCAGCTCACAAGACAGGGCACCCCTCCACTTT,CASSQDRAPLHF
TRBV30,NA,NA,17,TRBJ2-3,TGTGCCTGGAGTGTGGCCACAGGATTGATTGGCGCAGATACGCAGTATTTT,CAWSVATGLIGADTQYF
TRBV29-1,NA,TRBD1,14,TRBJ1-3,TGCAGCGTTGAAGACGGGACAGCCGGAAACACCATATATTTT,CSVEDGTAGNTIYF
TRBV29-1,NA,TRBD1,14,TRBJ1-2,TGCAGCGTTGAAGATGGGACAGGGCCCTATGGCTACACCTTC,CSVEDGTGPYGYTF
TRBV13,NA,TRBD1,13,TRBJ1-1,TGTGCCAGCAGCAGGACAGGGAACACTGAAGCTTTCTTT,CASSRTGNTEAFF
TRBV9,NA,TRBD2,13,TRBJ2-2,TGTGCCCGCGGGGGGGTGAACACCGGGGAGCTGTTTTTT,CARGGVNTGELFF
TRBV5-4,NA,NA,15,TRBJ1-1,TGTGCCAGCAGCTCCCCTGCGGGGGGTAACACTGAAGCTTTCTTT,CASSSPAGGNTEAFF
TRBV11-3,NA,TRBD1,15,TRBJ1-6,TGTGCCAGCAGCTCGGGACAGGGTGAAGGTTCACCCCTCCACTTT,CASSSGQGEGSPLHF
TRBV6-5,NA,NA,14,TRBJ1-1,TGTGCCAGCAGTTACGCACTGGGCAACACTGAAGCTTTCTTT,CASSYALGNTEAFF
TRBV6-5,NA,TRBD1,14,TRBJ1-1,TGTGCCAGCAGTAAGGGACAGAGGAACACTGAAGCTTTCTTT,CASSKGQRNTEAFF
TRBV12-3/TRBV12-4,NA,NA,13,TRBJ1-2,TGTGCCAGCAGTTTAGGTAGGGGGAATGGCTACACCTTC,CASSLGRGNGYTF
TRBV4-2,NA,NA,15,TRBJ1-1,TGTGCCAGCAGCCAAGATCGGAAACGAGGCACTGAAGCTTTCTTT,CASSQDRKRGTEAFF
TRBV6-4,once,TRBD1,15,TRBJ1-6,TGTGCCAGCAGGGAAAGGGACAGCCATAATTCACCCCTCCACTTT,CASRERDSHNSPLHF
TRBV6-5,NA,TRBD1,13,TRBJ1-2,TGTGCCAGCAGTCCCCACAGGGGAGAGGGCTACACCTTC,CASSPHRGEGYTF
TRBV19,NA,NA,16,TRBJ1-3,TGTGCCAGTAGTATCCCGGACACGTTCTCTGGAAACACCATATATTTT,CASSIPDTFSGNTIYF
TRBV19,NA,NA,11,TRBJ1-1,TGTGCCAGTAGTATAGCCGGTAAAGCTTTCTTT,CASSIAGKAFF
TRBV12-3/TRBV12-4,NA,TRBD1,13,TRBJ2-7,TGTGCCAGCAACACAGGGGGAATCTACGAGCAGTACTTC,CASNTGGIYEQYF
TRBV7-2,NA,TRBD1,14,TRBJ2-7,TGTGCCAGCAGCGGTAGACAGGGGACCTACGAGCAGTACTTC,CASSGRQGTYEQYF
TRBV18,NA,NA,13,TRBJ2-3,TGTGCCAGCTCACCAGAAAAACAGGCAACGGAGTATTTT,CASSPEKQATEYF
TRBV6-2/TRBV6-3,NA,NA,16,TRBJ2-6,TGTGCCAGCAGTTACAAGGCCGGGTCTGGGGCCAACGTCCTGACTTTC,CASSYKAGSGANVLTF
TRBV11-2,NA,TRBD2,15,TRBJ2-3,TGTGCCAGCAGCCCCGGACTAGCGCGGTCAGATACGCAGTATTTT,CASSPGLARSDTQYF
TRBV19,NA,TRBD1,15,TRBJ1-2,TGTGCCAGTAGTCCGACCCGACAGGGTCTCTCTGGCTACACCTTC,CASSPTRQGLSGYTF
TRBV3-1/TRBV3-2,NA,TRBD2,18,TRBJ2-1,TGTGCCAGCAGCCAAGATCTCCCTAGCGGGGCCTCCTACAATGAGCAGTTCTTC,CASSQDLPSGASYNEQFF
TRBV4-2,NA,NA,14,TRBJ1-1,TGTGCCAGCAGCCCAAGCAGGGGCCAGAGTGAAGCTTTCTTT,CASSPSRGQSEAFF
TRBV3-1/TRBV3-2,NA,TRBD2,15,TRBJ2-7,TGTGCCAGCAGTCATGGACTAGCGGCATCCTACGAGCAGTACTTC,CASSHGLAASYEQYF
TRBV9,NA,TRBD2,15,TRBJ2-1,TGTGCCAGCAGCGTAGACGGGAGGGCCTACAATGAGCAGTTCTTC,CASSVDGRAYNEQFF
TRBV15,NA,NA,17,TRBJ1-5,TGTGCCACCAGCAGAGATGGTGGGAGGGTAGACAATCAGCCCCAGCATTTT,CATSRDGGRVDNQPQHF
TRBV6-5,few,NA,13,TRBJ1-2,TGTGCCAGCAAGGAGGGAGCCAACTATGGCTACACCTTC,CASKEGANYGYTF
TRBV30,once,NA,13,TRBJ2-2,TGTGCCTGCCGCGGGGGCGGCACCGGGGAGCTGTTTTTT,CACRGGGTGELFF
TRBV6-5,NA,NA,13,TRBJ1-5,TGTGCCAGCAGTTTCAACAGGGACCAGCCCCAGCATTTT,CASSFNRDQPQHF
TRBV3-1/TRBV3-2,NA,TRBD1,16,TRBJ1-2,TGTGCCAGCAGCCAAGGAACGACAGGGAGGTTGTGGGGCTACACCTTC,CASSQGTTGRLWGYTF
TRBV6-1,NA,NA,15,TRBJ2-3,TGTGCCAGCAGTGATTTAGCAGGGAGCACAGATACGCAGTATTTT,CASSDLAGSTDTQYF
TRBV7-2,NA,NA,15,TRBJ1-5,TGTGCCAGCAGCGCAGACTCTTTGAGGAATCAGCCCCAGCATTTT,CASSADSLRNQPQHF
TRBV2,NA,NA,14,TRBJ1-6,TGTGCCAGCAACCTACGGAGCTATAATTCACCCCTCCACTTT,CASNLRSYNSPLHF
TRBV7-9,NA,TRBD2,15,TRBJ2-7,TGTGCCAGCAGCTTCGATTTGACGGGAGGGTACGAGCAGTACTTC,CASSFDLTGGYEQYF
TRBV19,NA,TRBD2,15,TRBJ2-2,TGTGCCAGTAGTCCGGGACTAGTGGGGGCCGGGGAGCTGTTTTTT,CASSPGLVGAGELFF
TRBV11-3,NA,TRBD2,14,TRBJ2-3,TGTGCCAGCAGCTTTGGCGGGAGTACAGATACGCAGTATTTT,CASSFGGSTDTQYF
TRBV7-8,NA,TRBD1,14,TRBJ1-2,TGTGCCAGCAGCTTAGAGGGGGCCAACTATGGCTACACCTTC,CASSLEGANYGYTF
TRBV10-2,NA,TRBD2,14,TRBJ2-7,TGCGCCAGCAGCCCCGGGACTAGACCGAATGAGCAGTACTTC,CASSPGTRPNEQYF
TRBV7-2,NA,NA,13,TRBJ1-5,TGTGCCAGCAGCCAAACAGAGAATCAGCCCCAGCATTTT,CASSQTENQPQHF
TRBV13,NA,TRBD1,16,TRBJ1-3,TGTGCCAGCAGCTTACCCCAGGGGGCGGGAGGAAACACCATATATTTT,CASSLPQGAGGNTIYF
TRBV3-1/TRBV3-2,NA,TRBD2,14,TRBJ2-1,TGTGCCAGCACCTTGGCGGGAGATGGCAATGAGCAGTTCTTC,CASTLAGDGNEQFF
TRBV18,NA,NA,16,TRBJ2-7,TGTGCCAGCTCATCGAAGTCATCAGGGGCCTCCTACGAGCAGTACTTC,CASSSKSSGASYEQYF
TRBV19,once,TRBD1,15,TRBJ1-3,TGTGCCAGCACAGGGGTAATGCGCTCTGGAAACACCATATATTTT,CASTGVMRSGNTIYF
TRBV29-1,NA,NA,15,TRBJ1-4,TGCAGCGTTCCCGCCCCCGGGGGGGGTAAGGAAAAACTGTTTTTT,CSVPAPGGGKEKLFF
TRBV10-3,NA,TRBD1,14,TRBJ1-2,TGTGCCATCAGTGAAGGACAGGACCTCTATGGCTACACCTTC,CAISEGQDLYGYTF
TRBV20-1,NA,NA,11,TRBJ2-7,TGCAGTGCTAGAAGTGGCTTCGAGCAGTACTTC,CSARSGFEQYF
TRBV3-1/TRBV3-2,NA,NA,15,TRBJ2-7,TGTGCCAGCAGCCAAGCGGGACTGGGCTCCTACGAGCAGTACTTC,CASSQAGLGSYEQYF
TRBV6-6,NA,TRBD2,13,TRBJ2-5,TGTGCCAGCAGTACGGGGGGGGAGAATTCACAGTACTTC,CASSTGGENSQYF
TRBV29-1,NA,NA,14,TRBJ2-1,TGCAGCGTTGAAGGGCCGGGTCGCCCCAATGAGCAGTTCTTC,CSVEGPGRPNEQFF
TRBV18,NA,NA,13,TRBJ2-2,TGTGCCAGCTCGACGCAGGGGACCGGGGAGCTGTTTTTT,CASSTQGTGELFF
TRBV3-1/TRBV3-2,NA,TRBD2,18,TRBJ2-1,TGTGCCAGCAGCCAAGTAATAGGACTAGCGGGAGGGCCCAATGAGCAGTTCTTC,CASSQVIGLAGGPNEQFF
TRBV5-4,NA,TRBD2,16,TRBJ2-3,TGTGCCAGCAGCCCCAGACTAGCGGGGGGCCCCGATACGCAGTATTTT,CASSPRLAGGPDTQYF
TRBV5-1,NA,TRBD1,15,TRBJ1-3,TGCGCCAGCAGCCCGGAGACAGGGCCCGGAAACACCATATATTTT,CASSPETGPGNTIYF
TRBV5-5,NA,TRBD1,16,TRBJ2-1,TGTGCCAGCAGCCCCACTGATACAGGGGGAAACAATGAGCAGTTCTTC,CASSPTDTGGNNEQFF
TRBV5-1,few,TRBD1,16,TRBJ1-1,TGCGCCAGCAGCTTGGCCTTTTTGCCAGGACAGGGAGGGACTTTCTTT,CASSLAFLPGQGGTFF
TRBV30,NA,NA,13,TRBJ2-1,TGTGCCTGGAGTTCTAGCGCTAACAATGAGCAGTTCTTC,CAWSSSANNEQFF
TRBV5-5,NA,TRBD1,15,TRBJ1-2,TGTGCCAGCAGCTTGAGTACAGGGGCTAACTATGGCTACACCTTC,CASSLSTGANYGYTF
TRBV5-1,NA,NA,15,TRBJ2-1,TGCGCCAGCAGCCCGGACAGTGCCCTCTACAATGAGCAGTTCTTC,CASSPDSALYNEQFF